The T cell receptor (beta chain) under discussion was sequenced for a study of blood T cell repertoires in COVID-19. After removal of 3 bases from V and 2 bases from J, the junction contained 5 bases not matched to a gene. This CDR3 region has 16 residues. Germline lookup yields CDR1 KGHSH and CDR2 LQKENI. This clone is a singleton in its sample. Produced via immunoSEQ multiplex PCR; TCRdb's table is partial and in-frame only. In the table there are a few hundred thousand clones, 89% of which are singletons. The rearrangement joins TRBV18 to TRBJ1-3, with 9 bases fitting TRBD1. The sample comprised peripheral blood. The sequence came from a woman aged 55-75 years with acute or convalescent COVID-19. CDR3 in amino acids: CASSPTRTGAGNTIYF. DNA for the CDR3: TGTGCCAGCTCACCTACCCGGACAGGGGCTGGAAACACCATATATTTT.